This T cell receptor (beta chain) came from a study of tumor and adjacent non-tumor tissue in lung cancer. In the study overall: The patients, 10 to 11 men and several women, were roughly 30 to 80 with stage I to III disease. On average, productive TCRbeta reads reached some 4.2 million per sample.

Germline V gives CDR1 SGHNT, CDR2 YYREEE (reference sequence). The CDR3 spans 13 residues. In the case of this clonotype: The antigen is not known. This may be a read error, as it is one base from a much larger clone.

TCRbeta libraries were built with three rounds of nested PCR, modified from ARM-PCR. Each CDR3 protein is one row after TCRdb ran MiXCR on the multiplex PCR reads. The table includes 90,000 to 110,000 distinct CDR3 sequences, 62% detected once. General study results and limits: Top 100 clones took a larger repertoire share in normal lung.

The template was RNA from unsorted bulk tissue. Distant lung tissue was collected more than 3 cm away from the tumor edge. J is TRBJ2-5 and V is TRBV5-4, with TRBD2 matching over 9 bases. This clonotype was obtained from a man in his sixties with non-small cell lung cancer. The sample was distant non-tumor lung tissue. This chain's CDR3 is CTSSPGLAETQYF. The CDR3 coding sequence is TGTACCAGCAGCCCGGGACTAGCTGAGACCCAGTACTTC.